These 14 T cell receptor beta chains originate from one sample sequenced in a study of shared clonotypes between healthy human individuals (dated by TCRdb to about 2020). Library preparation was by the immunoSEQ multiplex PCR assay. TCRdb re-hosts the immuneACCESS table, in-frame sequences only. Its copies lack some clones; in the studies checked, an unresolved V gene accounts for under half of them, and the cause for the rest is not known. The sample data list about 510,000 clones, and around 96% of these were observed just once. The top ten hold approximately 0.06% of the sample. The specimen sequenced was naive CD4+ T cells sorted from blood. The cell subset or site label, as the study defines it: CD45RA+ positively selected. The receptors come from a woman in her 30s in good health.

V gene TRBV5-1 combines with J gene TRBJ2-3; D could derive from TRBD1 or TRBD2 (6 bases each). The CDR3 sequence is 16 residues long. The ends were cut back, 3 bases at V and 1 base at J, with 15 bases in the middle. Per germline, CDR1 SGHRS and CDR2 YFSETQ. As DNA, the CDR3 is TGCGCCAGCAGCTCGGGGGCGAAGGGCGGCACAGATACGCAGTATTTT. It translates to CASSSGAKGGTDTQYF.

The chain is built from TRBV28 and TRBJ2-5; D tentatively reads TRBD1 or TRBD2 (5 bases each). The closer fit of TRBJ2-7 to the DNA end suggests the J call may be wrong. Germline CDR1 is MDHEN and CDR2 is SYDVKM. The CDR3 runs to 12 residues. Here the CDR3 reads CASSLYGGEQYF. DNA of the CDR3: TGTGCCAGCAGTTTATATGGGGGCGAGCAGTACTTC.

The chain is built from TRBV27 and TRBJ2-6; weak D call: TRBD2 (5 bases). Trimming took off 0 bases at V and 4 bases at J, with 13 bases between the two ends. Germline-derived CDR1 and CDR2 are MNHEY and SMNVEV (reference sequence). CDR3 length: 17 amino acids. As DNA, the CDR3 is TGTGCCAGCAGTTTATCCCTGTTTAGGGAGGGGGCCAACGTCCTGACTTTC. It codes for CASSLSLFREGANVLTF.

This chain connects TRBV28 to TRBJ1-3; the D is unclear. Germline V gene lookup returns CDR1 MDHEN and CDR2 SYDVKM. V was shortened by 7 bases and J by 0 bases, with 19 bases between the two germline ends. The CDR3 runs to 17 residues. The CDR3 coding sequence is TGTGCCAGCACCCGAACCCGAGAACCTATCTCTGGAAACACCATATATTTT. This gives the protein CASTRTREPISGNTIYF.

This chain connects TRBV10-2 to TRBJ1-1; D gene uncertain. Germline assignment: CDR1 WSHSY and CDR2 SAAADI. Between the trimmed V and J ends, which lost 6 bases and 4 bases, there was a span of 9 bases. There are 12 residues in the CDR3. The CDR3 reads CASSGEFTEAFF. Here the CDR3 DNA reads TGCGCCAGCAGCGGGGAATTCACTGAAGCTTTCTTT.

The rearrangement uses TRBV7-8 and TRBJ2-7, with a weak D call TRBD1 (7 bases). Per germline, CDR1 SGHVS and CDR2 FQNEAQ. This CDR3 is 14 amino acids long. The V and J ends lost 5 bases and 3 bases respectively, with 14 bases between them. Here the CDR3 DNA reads TGTGCCAGCAGCCCTAGACAGGGAGGCTACGAGCAGTACTTC. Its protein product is CASSPRQGGYEQYF.

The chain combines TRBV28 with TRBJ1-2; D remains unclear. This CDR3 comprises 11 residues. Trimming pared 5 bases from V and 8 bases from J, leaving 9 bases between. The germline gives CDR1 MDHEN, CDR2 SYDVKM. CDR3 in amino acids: CASSRPEGYTF. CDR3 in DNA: TGTGCCAGCAGTAGGCCGGAGGGCTACACCTTC.

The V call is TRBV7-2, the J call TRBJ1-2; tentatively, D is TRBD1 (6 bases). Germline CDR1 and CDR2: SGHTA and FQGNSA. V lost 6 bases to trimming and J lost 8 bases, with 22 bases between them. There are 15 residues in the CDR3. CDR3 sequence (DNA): TGTGCCAGCAGTTCCCTGGGGGTGGGGGCGCGAGGCTACACCTTC. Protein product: CASSSLGVGARGYTF.

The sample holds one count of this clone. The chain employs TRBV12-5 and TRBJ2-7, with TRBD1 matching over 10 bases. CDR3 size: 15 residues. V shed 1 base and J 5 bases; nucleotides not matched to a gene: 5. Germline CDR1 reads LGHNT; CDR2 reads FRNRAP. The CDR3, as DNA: TGTGCTAGTGGTTTGGACGACAGGGGGCTGAACGAGCAGTACTTC. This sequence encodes CASGLDDRGLNEQYF.

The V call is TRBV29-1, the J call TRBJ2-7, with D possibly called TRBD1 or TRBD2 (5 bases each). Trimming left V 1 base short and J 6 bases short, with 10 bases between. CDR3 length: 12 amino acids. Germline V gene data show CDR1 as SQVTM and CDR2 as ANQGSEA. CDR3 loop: CSVEVRESEQYF. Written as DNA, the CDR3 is TGCAGCGTTGAAGTCAGGGAGTCCGAGCAGTACTTC.

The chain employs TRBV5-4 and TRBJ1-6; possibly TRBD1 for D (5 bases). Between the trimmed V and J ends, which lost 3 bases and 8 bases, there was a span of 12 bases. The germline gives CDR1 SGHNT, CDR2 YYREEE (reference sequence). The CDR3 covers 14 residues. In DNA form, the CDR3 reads TGTGCCAGCAGCTCTAAGACAGCAGATTCACCCCTCCACTTT. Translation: CASSSKTADSPLHF. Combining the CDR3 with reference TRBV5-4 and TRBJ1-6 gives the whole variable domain ETGVTQSPTHLIKTRGQQVTLRCSSQSGHNTVSWYQQALGQGPQFIFQYYREEENGRGNFPPRFSGLQFPNYSSELNVNALELDDSALYLCASSSKTADSPLHFGNGTRLTVT.

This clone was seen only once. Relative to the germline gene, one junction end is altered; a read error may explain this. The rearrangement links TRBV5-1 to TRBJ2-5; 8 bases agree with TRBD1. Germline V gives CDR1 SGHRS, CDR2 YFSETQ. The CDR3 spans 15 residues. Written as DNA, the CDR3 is TGCGCCAGCACCTTGATACAGGGGGGCCAAGAGACCCAGTACTTC. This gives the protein CASTLIQGGQETQYF.

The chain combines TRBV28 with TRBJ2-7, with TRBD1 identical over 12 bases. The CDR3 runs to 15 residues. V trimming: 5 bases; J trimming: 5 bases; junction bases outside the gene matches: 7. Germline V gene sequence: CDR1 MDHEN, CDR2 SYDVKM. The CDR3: CASSGAGQGADEQYF. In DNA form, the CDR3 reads TGTGCCAGCAGTGGCGCGGGACAGGGGGCAGACGAGCAGTACTTC. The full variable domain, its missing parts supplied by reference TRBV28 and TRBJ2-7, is DVKVTQSSRYLVKRTGEKVFLECVQDMDHENMFWYRQDPGLGLRLIYFSYDVKMKEKGDIPEGYSVSREKKERFSLILESASTNQTSMYLCASSGAGQGADEQYFGPGTRLTVT.

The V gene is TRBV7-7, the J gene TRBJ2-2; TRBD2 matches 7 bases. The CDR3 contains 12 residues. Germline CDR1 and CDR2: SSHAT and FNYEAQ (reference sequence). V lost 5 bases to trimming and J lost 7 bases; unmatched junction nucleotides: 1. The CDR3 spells CASSPGGGELFF. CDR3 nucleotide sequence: TGTGCCAGCAGCCCGGGGGGCGGGGAGCTGTTTTTT.